These 6 T cell receptor beta chains originate from one sample sequenced in a study of blood T cell repertoires in COVID-19. Data came from immunoSEQ multiplex PCR; TCRdb stores just in-frame clones and leaves some out. Among 250,000 to 400,000 clones listed, 75% to 90% were seen once. Sequencing used PBMCs or T cells enriched from blood (not recorded which). These receptors came from a woman younger than 45 who had been exposed to COVID-19.

In DNA, the CDR3 is TGCGCCAGCAGCGCAGCCCAGGGTGACAATGAGCAGTTCTTC. Amino acids: CASSAAQGDNEQFF. The V gene is TRBV5-1, the J gene TRBJ2-1; D might be TRBD1 (5 bases). V gave up 4 bases and J gave up 5 bases, with 13 bases separating them. The CDR3 consists of 14 residues. CDR1 SGHRS and CDR2 YFSETQ come from the germline V gene. The variable domain in full, with the rest retrieved from reference TRBV5-1 and TRBJ2-1, is KAGVTQTPRYLIKTRGQQVTLSCSPISGHRSVSWYQQTPGQGLQFLFEYFSETQRNKGNFPGRFSGRQFSNSRSEMNVSTLELGDSALYLCASSAAQGDNEQFFGPGTRLTVL.

DNA for the CDR3: TGTGCCAGTAGTATATGGGGGCGAGGGACTAGCGGAGGGAGCACAGATACGCAGTATTTT. It encodes CASSIWGRGTSGGSTDTQYF. V and J are TRBV19 and TRBJ2-3, with 11 bases fitting TRBD2. Trimming cost V 2 bases and J 0 bases; bases outside gene matches: 13. Germline V gene sequence: CDR1 LNHDA, CDR2 SQIVND (reference sequence). The CDR3 loop spans 20 amino acids. The entire variable domain, with the rest obtained from reference TRBV19 and TRBJ2-3, is as follows: DGGITQSPKYLFRKEGQNVTLSCEQNLNHDAMYWYRQDPGQGLRLIYYSQIVNDFQKGDIAEGYSVSREKKESFPLTVTSAQKNPTAFYLCASSIWGRGTSGGSTDTQYFGPGTRLTVL.

This clone was observed a handful of times. The V gene is TRBV28, the J gene TRBJ1-6; the D is unclear. Germline values: CDR1 MDHEN, CDR2 SYDVKM. V was trimmed by 7 bases and J by 0 bases, leaving 10 bases between them. CDR3 size: 15 residues. The CDR3 spells CASISLSSYNSPLHF. CDR3 sequence (DNA): TGTGCCAGCATTAGCCTGAGCTCCTATAATTCACCCCTCCACTTT.

This clone was found once. V gene TRBV19 combines with J gene TRBJ2-1; TRBD2 agrees at 7 bases. This CDR3 has 16 amino acids. Germline loops: CDR1 LNHDA, CDR2 SQIVND (reference sequence). Trimming cost V 5 bases and J 7 bases; bases outside gene matches: 14. CDR3 protein: CASSARVGTTPNEQFF. Here the CDR3 DNA reads TGTGCCAGTAGTGCGAGAGTCGGGACTACCCCTAATGAGCAGTTCTTC. Full variable domain (outside the CDR3, taken from reference TRBV19 and TRBJ2-1): DGGITQSPKYLFRKEGQNVTLSCEQNLNHDAMYWYRQDPGQGLRLIYYSQIVNDFQKGDIAEGYSVSREKKESFPLTVTSAQKNPTAFYLCASSARVGTTPNEQFFGPGTRLTVL.

This rearrangement joins TRBV4-2 to TRBJ1-2; 7 bases are a match to TRBD1. J was trimmed by 6 bases and V by 3 bases; bases with no gene match: 10. Germline assignment: CDR1 LGHNA and CDR2 YNFKEQ. The CDR3 runs 15 residues. CDR3 DNA: TGTGCCAGCAGCCAGGTGTTTAGGGGGCATAATGGCTACACCTTC. It codes for CASSQVFRGHNGYTF.

The count of this clone is one. The V and J genes are TRBV19 and TRBJ1-2, with no clear D. The CDR3 has 15 residues. Trimming cost V 2 bases and J 9 bases, with 19 bases left between them. Germline CDR1 and CDR2: LNHDA and SQIVND (reference sequence). DNA for the CDR3: TGTGCCAGTAGTATATGGGGAATAGGGTCGGGAAGCTACACCTTC. This sequence encodes CASSIWGIGSGSYTF.